Below, one T cell receptor beta chain is given with its context. Its antigen remains unknown. Data came from immunoSEQ multiplex PCR; TCRdb stores just in-frame clones and leaves some out. The sample shows 90,000 to 150,000 clones, approximately 95% of them seen only once. The sample is drawn from a study of graft-versus-host responses after intestinal transplantation. Study-level background: Each recipient received anti-thymocyte globulin induction, then tacrolimus and steroids for 2 to 3 years.

Study-wide findings and caveats: Present in recipient marrow, GvH clones included some that appeared first in ileum or blood.

The clonotype originates from a human donor who received an intestinal transplant. Sequenced here: unstimulated CD8+ T cells sorted from spleen or lymph node cells, sampled before intestinal transplant.

CDR3 nucleotide sequence: TGTGCCAGCAGCCAGGACCCAGGCCGGGAGGCCGGGGAGCTGTTTTTT. Its protein product is CASSQDPGREAGELFF. J is TRBJ2-2 and V is TRBV4-2; 7 bases line up with TRBD2. Germline V gene lookup returns CDR1 LGHNA and CDR2 YNFKEQ. V trimming: 3 bases; J trimming: 6 bases; junction bases outside the gene matches: 10. This CDR3 has 16 residues.